What follows are 30 T cell receptor beta chains derived from one specimen sequenced in a study of T cell responses to AZD1222 COVID-19 vaccine (TCRdb year 2021). The library was made by the immunoSEQ multiplex PCR assay. The clones in this table, taken by TCRdb from immuneACCESS, are in-frame only. Not every clone is retained; where verified, under half of the shortfall comes from an unresolved V gene, and the cause of the rest is unknown. In all, the sample holds under 150,000 clones, and approximately 88% of those were seen once. The ten most abundant clones make up approximately 6.9% of the sample. Explained via the paper, the time point label denotes: about 28 days (+/-7) after the second vaccine dose. The specimen was peripheral blood, collected 28 days after the second AZD1222 dose. These receptor sequences come from an adult who received the AZD1222 COVID-19 vaccine.

This rearrangement joins TRBV6-5 to TRBJ2-1, with D perhaps assigned TRBD1 or TRBD2 (6 bases each). CDR1 is MNHEY, CDR2 SVGAGI, per germline. Trimming left V 2 bases short and J 8 bases short, with 16 bases between. The CDR3 loop spans 15 amino acids. CDR3 sequence: CASSYSGGLDDEQFF. CDR3 sequence (DNA): TGTGCCAGCAGTTACAGTGGGGGGCTGGACGATGAGCAGTTCTTC.

The chain links TRBV5-1 to TRBJ2-5; 12 bases are a match to TRBD1. This CDR3 contains 16 residues. Germline V gene sequence: CDR1 SGHRS, CDR2 YFSETQ. V lost 0 bases to trimming and J lost 9 bases; unmatched junction nucleotides: 9. The CDR3 loop reads CASSLALTGTGGSQYF. CDR3 nucleotide sequence: TGCGCCAGCAGCTTGGCCCTTACAGGGACAGGGGGCTCCCAGTACTTC. Supplemented by reference TRBV5-1 and TRBJ2-5, the full variable domain reads KAGVTQTPRYLIKTRGQQVTLSCSPISGHRSVSWYQQTPGQGLQFLFEYFSETQRNKGNFPGRFSGRQFSNSRSEMNVSTLELGDSALYLCASSLALTGTGGSQYFGPGTRLLVL.

CDR3 sequence (DNA): TGTGCCAGCAGCTTGGTTGGGACAGGGAACACTGAAGCTTTCTTT. Amino acid sequence: CASSLVGTGNTEAFF. This sequence joins TRBV5-6 and TRBJ1-1, with TRBD1 matching 8 bases. V trimming: 0 bases; J trimming: 1 base; junction bases outside the gene matches: 2. CDR3 length equals 15 residues. CDR1 is SGHDT and CDR2 is YYEEEE in the germline V gene. Using reference TRBV5-6 and TRBJ1-1 for the parts outside the CDR3, the full variable domain is DAGVTQSPTHLIKTRGQQVTLRCSPKSGHDTVSWYQQALGQGPQFIFQYYEEEERQRGNFPDRFSGHQFPNYSSELNVNALLLGDSALYLCASSLVGTGNTEAFFGQGTRLTVV.

V is TRBV10-3 and J is TRBJ2-7, with D perhaps matching TRBD1 (6 bases). Trimming removed 7 bases from V and 1 base from J, with 11 bases in between. The CDR3 has 13 residues. Germline CDR1 reads ENHRY; CDR2 reads SYGVKD. CDR3 protein: CAITRDKSYEQYF. The CDR3, as DNA: TGTGCCATCACCCGGGACAAATCCTACGAGCAGTACTTC.

V and J are TRBV2 and TRBJ1-2; D is uncertain. Trimming pared 2 bases from V and 5 bases from J, leaving 12 bases between. Germline CDR1 and CDR2: SNHLY and FYNNEI. The CDR3 has 14 amino acids. Here the CDR3 DNA reads TGTGCCAGCAGTGAATCCGTAGCATCTTATGGCTACACCTTC. Its protein product is CASSESVASYGYTF.

J is TRBJ2-5 and V is TRBV2, with D possibly matching TRBD1 (5 bases). The length of the CDR3 is 15 residues. In germline, CDR1 is SNHLY, CDR2 FYNNEI. V was shortened by 7 bases and J by 5 bases, with 20 bases between the two germline ends. CDR3 DNA sequence: TGTGCCAGCACCTGGTCGACAGTTGGTCGCGAGACCCAGTACTTC. It specifies CASTWSTVGRETQYF.

The chain is built from TRBV19 and TRBJ2-1; 12 bases match TRBD2. The V and J ends lost 7 bases and 9 bases, in that order; junction bases with no gene match: 13. In germline, CDR1 is LNHDA, CDR2 SQIVND (reference sequence). The CDR3 extends over 16 amino acids. DNA of the CDR3: TGTGCCAGTATCCCAACCTGGACTAGCGGGGTGGGTGAGCAGTTCTTC. Amino acids: CASIPTWTSGVGEQFF.

The rearrangement joins TRBV13 to TRBJ2-7, with 8 positions matching TRBD1. With V trimmed by 5 bases and J by 0 bases, 6 bases remained unmatched. The germline V gene encodes CDR1 PRHDT and CDR2 FYEKMQ (reference sequence). CDR3 length: 15 amino acids. CDR3 bases: TGTGCCAGCAGCCGACAGGGGACCAACTCCTACGAGCAGTACTTC. Encoded protein: CASSRQGTNSYEQYF. Filled out from reference TRBV13 and TRBJ2-7, the complete variable domain reads AAGVIQSPRHLIKEKRETATLKCYPIPRHDTVYWYQQGPGQDPQFLISFYEKMQSDKGSIPDRFSAQQFSDYHSELNMSSLELGDSALYFCASSRQGTNSYEQYFGPGTRLTVT.

This chain joins TRBV6-2 or TRBV6-3 and TRBJ2-3; a weak D match, TRBD2 (6 bases). CDR1 MNHEY and CDR2 SVGEGT come from the germline V gene. Trimming took off 5 bases at V and 2 bases at J, with 17 bases between the two ends. CDR3 length: 16 amino acids. This CDR3 reads CASSQPRDSATDTQYF. CDR3 in DNA: TGTGCCAGCAGTCAGCCCCGGGACTCTGCCACAGATACGCAGTATTTT.

CDR3 region: CASSMGVNNSPLHF. The CDR3 DNA follows: TGTGCCAGTAGTATGGGGGTAAATAATTCACCCCTCCACTTT. The gene calls are TRBV19 and TRBJ1-6; weak D call: TRBD1 (5 bases). Germline V CDR1 and CDR2: LNHDA, SQIVND (reference sequence). CDR3 length: 14 residues. V lost 3 bases and J lost 5, with 8 bases in between.

The V gene is TRBV7-3, the J gene TRBJ2-5; either TRBD1 or TRBD2 may fit D (5 bases each). Germline V gives CDR1 SGHTA, CDR2 FQGTGA. V was cut by 5 bases and J by 5 bases, with 12 bases left in between. The CDR3 length is 13 residues. This chain's CDR3 is CASSIQGRETQYF. The CDR3 nucleotides read TGTGCCAGCAGCATTCAGGGACGTGAGACCCAGTACTTC.

V usage is TRBV9 and J usage is TRBJ2-7; 11 nucleotides match TRBD1. The V segment lost 7 bases and the J segment 3 bases; nucleotides outside the gene matches: 6. Germline V lookup: CDR1 SGDLS, CDR2 YYNGEE. There are 14 residues in the CDR3. CDR3 in amino acids: CASGRGTGGYEQYF. The CDR3 coding sequence is TGTGCCAGCGGGAGGGGGACAGGGGGCTACGAGCAGTACTTC.

This clone was recorded once. The chain combines TRBV29-1 with TRBJ2-3; tentatively, D is TRBD2 (7 bases). The germline V gene encodes CDR1 SQVTM and CDR2 ANQGSEA. V lost 7 bases and J lost 6, with 20 bases in between. There are 14 residues in the CDR3. CDR3 DNA sequence: TGCAGCGCCCTAGGGCAGGGAGGGGGTGATACGCAGTATTTT. It yields the protein CSALGQGGGDTQYF.

The chain recombines TRBV24-1 with TRBJ2-1, with 16 positions matching TRBD2. Looked up from germline, CDR1 is KGHDR and CDR2 is SFDVKD. CDR3 length equals 14 residues. With V trimmed by 9 bases and J by 8 bases, 3 bases remained unmatched. The CDR3 is CATGTSGGADEQFF. Here the CDR3 DNA reads TGTGCCACCGGGACTAGCGGGGGGGCCGATGAGCAGTTCTTC.

The chain links TRBV25-1 to TRBJ1-2; TRBD1 matches 9 bases. The CDR3 covers 15 residues. V dropped 3 bases and J dropped 2; count of bases not matched to a gene: 4. CDR1 is MGHDK and CDR2 is SYGVNS in the germline V gene. In DNA form, the CDR3 reads TGTGCCAGCAGTGATCCCGGGACAGGGAACTATGGCTACACCTTC. Protein sequence: CASSDPGTGNYGYTF.

This sequence joins TRBV20-1 and TRBJ1-4, with D hard to call. The germline V gene has CDR1 DFQATT and CDR2 SNEGSKA (reference sequence). This CDR3 contains 11 residues. Trimming cost V 1 base and J 8 bases, with 5 bases left between them. DNA for the CDR3: TGCAGTGCTAGAGTGGACGAAAAACTGTTTTTT. It is translated as CSARVDEKLFF.

The chain is built from TRBV23-1 and TRBJ2-5; TRBD1 aligns across 11 bases. TRBV23-1 counts as an open reading frame of uncertain function. The CDR3 length is 16 residues. The V segment lost 1 base and the J segment 4 bases; nucleotides outside the gene matches: 5. This CDR3 is CASSQLVGTGGETQYF. Written as DNA, the CDR3 is TGCGCCAGCAGTCAATTGGTTGGGACAGGGGGAGAGACCCAGTACTTC.

The gene calls are TRBV6-2 or TRBV6-3 and TRBJ1-1, with 9 bases lining up with TRBD1. Trimming took 5 bases from V and 5 from J; bases not matched to a gene: 9. From germline, CDR1 is MNHEY and CDR2 SVGEGT. This CDR3 spans 15 amino acids. The DNA for the CDR3 is TGTGCCAGCAGTCATGTCACAGGGGGCAGGACTGAAGCTTTCTTT. Residues: CASSHVTGGRTEAFF.

This chain links TRBV4-3 with TRBJ2-2; 7 nucleotides match TRBD1. This CDR3 is built from 15 residues. V gave up 1 base and J gave up 7 bases; unmatched junction bases: 6. Germline CDR1 LGHNA, CDR2 YSLEER. The CDR3 reads CASSQAQGVGGELFF. CDR3 nucleotides: TGCGCCAGCAGCCAAGCCCAGGGGGTGGGCGGGGAGCTGTTTTTT.

Notes on this clone: At one end, the junction sequence differs from germline, possibly due to a read error. The V and J genes are TRBV7-2 and TRBJ1-1; unclear D gene. The germline CDR1 and CDR2 sequences are SGHTA and FQGNSA. CDR3 length equals 13 residues. This CDR3 reads CASSVAGNTEAFF. CDR3 sequence (DNA): TGTGCCAGCAGCGTAGCAGGGAACACTGAAGCTTTCTTT.

The chain combines TRBV11-2 with TRBJ2-3, with 7 bases lining up with TRBD1. This CDR3 comprises 16 residues. Germline lookup yields CDR1 SGHAT and CDR2 FQNNGV. V was clipped by 5 bases and J by 1 base; unmatched bases: 9. The DNA of the CDR3 is TGTGCCAGCAGCATCTTACAGGGGACCCGCACAGATACGCAGTATTTT. It yields the protein CASSILQGTRTDTQYF.

V and J are TRBV6-2 or TRBV6-3 and TRBJ1-5, with D possibly matching TRBD1 (5 bases). The CDR3 extends over 15 amino acids. Deletions cut 0 bases from V and 0 bases from J, with 6 bases between. Germline lookup yields CDR1 MNHEY and CDR2 SVGEGT. The CDR3 here is CASSYSGHSNQPQHF. The DNA for the CDR3 is TGTGCCAGCAGTTACTCAGGACATAGCAATCAGCCCCAGCATTTT.

The chain joins TRBV3-1 (or the pseudogene TRBV3-2) to TRBJ2-7, with TRBD1 identical over 10 bases. This CDR3 has 14 amino acids. CDR1 and CDR2 from the germline V gene are LGHDT and YNNKEL (reference sequence). With 6 bases clipped from V and 6 bases from J, the junction kept 8 bases outside the gene matches. The CDR3 DNA follows: TGTGCCAGCAGGGGGACAGGGGTGATTTCCGAGCAGTACTTC. It specifies CASRGTGVISEQYF.

The chain links TRBV6-5 to TRBJ1-6, with no clear D. V was clipped by 5 bases and J by 7 bases, with 6 bases between them. This CDR3 is 12 amino acids long. Germline CDR1 reads MNHEY; CDR2 reads SVGAGI. CDR3 loop: CASSTVNSPLHF. CDR3 coding DNA: TGTGCCAGCAGTACGGTCAATTCACCCCTCCACTTT.

The chain employs TRBV3-1 (or the pseudogene TRBV3-2) and TRBJ1-1; TRBD1 matches 7 bases. Losses at the gene ends were 2 bases for V and 3 bases for J; bases not matched to a gene: 3. Germline V gene sequence: CDR1 LGHDT, CDR2 YNNKEL (reference sequence). The CDR3 is 14 amino acids. CDR3 residues: CASSQQGGDTEAFF. In nucleotides, the CDR3 is TGTGCCAGCAGCCAACAGGGGGGTGACACTGAAGCTTTCTTT.

The chain employs TRBV11-2 and TRBJ1-5, with D tentatively TRBD1 (6 bases). Germline values: CDR1 SGHAT, CDR2 FQNNGV. This CDR3 has 15 residues. The V end was cut by 0 bases, the J end by 3 bases, with 9 bases between. The CDR3 protein is CASSLDGTYNQPQHF. The CDR3 region has the DNA TGTGCCAGCAGCTTAGATGGGACATACAATCAGCCCCAGCATTTT.

The V gene is TRBV18, the J gene TRBJ2-7; TRBD1 might be the D (6 bases). This CDR3 region has 15 residues. The germline V gene has CDR1 KGHSH and CDR2 LQKENI. V was pared by 3 bases and J by 2 bases, with 14 bases between. CDR3 loop: CASSPRQAGAYEQYF. CDR3 nucleotides: TGTGCCAGCTCACCTCGACAGGCCGGAGCCTACGAGCAGTACTTC.

V usage is TRBV5-8 and J usage is TRBJ2-1; 8 bases agree with TRBD2. The germline V gene encodes CDR1 SGHTS and CDR2 YDEGEE. V dropped 3 bases and J dropped 4; count of bases not matched to a gene: 6. The CDR3 is 15 residues long. CDR3 nucleotides: TGTGCCAGCAGCTCCCCGCGGGGGGCTTACAATGAGCAGTTCTTC. Translation gives CASSSPRGAYNEQFF.

The J gene is TRBJ1-6, the V gene TRBV19; D is unresolved. Germline V CDR1 and CDR2: LNHDA, SQIVND (reference sequence). This CDR3 region has 12 residues. Trimming took off 5 bases at V and 8 bases at J, with 7 bases between the two ends. CDR3 in DNA: TGTGCCAGTAGTTCAAGGGATTCACCCCTCCACTTT. Its protein product is CASSSRDSPLHF.

This chain links TRBV3-1 (or the pseudogene TRBV3-2) with TRBJ2-3, with D tentatively TRBD1 or TRBD2 (5 bases each). The germline V gene encodes CDR1 LGHDT and CDR2 YNNKEL (reference sequence). The length of the CDR3 is 15 residues. V was clipped by 3 bases and J by 1 base, with 11 bases between them. For the CDR3, the DNA is TGTGCCAGCAGCCATACGGGACGGCGCACAGATACGCAGTATTTT. Translated, it gives CASSHTGRRTDTQYF.